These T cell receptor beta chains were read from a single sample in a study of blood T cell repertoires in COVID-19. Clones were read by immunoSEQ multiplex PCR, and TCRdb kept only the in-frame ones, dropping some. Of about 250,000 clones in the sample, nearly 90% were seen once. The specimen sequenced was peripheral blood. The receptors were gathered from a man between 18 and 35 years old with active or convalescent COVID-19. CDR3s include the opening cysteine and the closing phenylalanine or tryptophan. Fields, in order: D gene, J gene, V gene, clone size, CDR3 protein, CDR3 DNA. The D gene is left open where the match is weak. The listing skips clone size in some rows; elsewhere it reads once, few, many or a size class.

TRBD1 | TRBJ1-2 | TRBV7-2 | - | CASSPGTGGNYGYTF | TGTGCCAGCAGCCCTGGTACAGGGGGTAACTATGGCTACACCTTC
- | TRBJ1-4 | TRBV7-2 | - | CASSLSYRVAGEKLFF | TGTGCCAGCAGCTTAAGTTACAGGGTGGCTGGGGAAAAACTGTTTTTT
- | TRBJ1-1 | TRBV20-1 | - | CSALRGAEAFF | TGCAGTGCTCTTCGCGGGGCTGAAGCTTTCTTT
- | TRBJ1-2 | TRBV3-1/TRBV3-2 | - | CASSQGTAFYGYTF | TGTGCCAGCAGCCAAGGTACAGCCTTCTATGGCTACACCTTC
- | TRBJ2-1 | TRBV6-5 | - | CASESISSYNEQFF | TGTGCCTCCGAGTCGATAAGCTCCTACAATGAGCAGTTCTTC
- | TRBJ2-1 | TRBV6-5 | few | CASSIVQGNEQFF | TGTGCCAGCAGCATCGTCCAGGGGAATGAGCAGTTCTTC
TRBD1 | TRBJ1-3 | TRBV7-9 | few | CASSLGQGPPHSGNTIYF | TGTGCCAGCAGCTTAGGACAGGGGCCTCCCCACTCTGGAAACACCATATATTTT
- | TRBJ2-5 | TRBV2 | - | CASSEQTRGETQYF | TGTGCCAGCAGTGAACAGACACGTGGGGAGACCCAGTACTTC
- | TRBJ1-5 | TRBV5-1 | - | CASSLSGFNQPQHF | TGCGCCAGCAGCTTGTCCGGGTTCAATCAGCCCCAGCATTTT
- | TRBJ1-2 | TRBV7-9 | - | CASSTTEIYGYTF | TGTGCCAGCAGCACCACAGAGATCTATGGCTACACCTTC
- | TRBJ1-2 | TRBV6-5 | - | CASRGTLLEYGGYTF | TGTGCCAGCAGGGGGACACTCTTGGAATACGGTGGCTACACCTTC
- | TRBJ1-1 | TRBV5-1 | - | CASSLLGTSGNTEAFF | TGCGCCAGCAGCTTGTTGGGGACTTCTGGGAACACTGAAGCTTTCTTT
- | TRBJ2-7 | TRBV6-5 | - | CASGPPTGFQQYF | TGTGCCAGCGGGCCCCCCACGGGATTCCAGCAGTACTTC
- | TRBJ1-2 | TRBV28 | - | CASSLGRASGGYTF | TGTGCCAGCAGTTTGGGCAGGGCTTCTGGTGGCTACACCTTC
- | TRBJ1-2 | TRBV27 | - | CASSLSQRTGYTF | TGTGCCAGCAGTTTATCGCAGCGTACGGGCTACACCTTC
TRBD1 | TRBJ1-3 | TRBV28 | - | CASSSRQGARAGNTIYF | TGTGCCAGCAGTAGTCGACAGGGGGCTCGGGCTGGAAACACCATATATTTT
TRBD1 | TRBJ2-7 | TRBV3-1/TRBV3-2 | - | CASSHPTGSSYEQYF | TGTGCCAGCAGCCATCCGACAGGGAGCTCCTACGAGCAGTACTTC
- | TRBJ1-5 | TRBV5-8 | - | CASSLRQVWGPQHF | TGTGCCAGCAGCTTGAGACAGGTATGGGGGCCCCAGCATTTT
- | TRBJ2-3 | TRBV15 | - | CATSGSRELSTDTQYF | TGTGCCACCAGCGGATCGCGGGAACTTAGCACAGATACGCAGTATTTT
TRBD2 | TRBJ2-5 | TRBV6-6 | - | CASSPGTSGRRRETQYF | TGTGCCAGCAGTCCCGGGACTAGCGGGAGGCGGAGAGAGACCCAGTACTTC
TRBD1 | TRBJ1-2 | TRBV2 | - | CASTRDRGRLGYTF | TGTGCCAGCACGAGGGACAGGGGTAGGCTTGGCTACACCTTC
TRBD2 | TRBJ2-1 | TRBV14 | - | CASSQEWTSGSNEQFF | TGTGCCAGCAGCCAAGAATGGACTAGCGGGAGCAATGAGCAGTTCTTC
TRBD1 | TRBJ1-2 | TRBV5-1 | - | CASTSSDRVYGYTF | TGCGCCAGCACTTCCAGTGACAGGGTCTATGGCTACACCTTC
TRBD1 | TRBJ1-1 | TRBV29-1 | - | CSVERDRGTEAFF | TGCAGCGTTGAAAGGGACAGGGGCACTGAAGCTTTCTTT
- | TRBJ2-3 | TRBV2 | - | CALRADRFTDTQYF | TGTGCCCTCCGAGCGGACCGATTTACAGATACGCAGTATTTT
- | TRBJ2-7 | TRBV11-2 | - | CASSSGSYEQYF | TGTGCCAGCAGCTCAGGGTCCTACGAGCAGTACTTC
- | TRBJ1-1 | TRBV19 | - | CASMQVMWVTEAFF | TGTGCCAGTATGCAGGTCATGTGGGTCACTGAAGCTTTCTTT
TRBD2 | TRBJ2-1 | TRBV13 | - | CASSRGTSSYNEQFF | TGTGCCAGCAGCCGCGGGACTAGCTCCTACAATGAGCAGTTCTTC
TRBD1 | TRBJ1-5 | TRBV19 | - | CASRGQVYSNQPQHF | TGTGCCAGCCGCGGACAGGTCTATAGCAATCAGCCCCAGCATTTT
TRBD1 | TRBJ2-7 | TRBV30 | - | CAWRNRGRSSYEQYF | TGTGCCTGGAGGAACAGGGGGCGAAGCTCCTACGAGCAGTACTTC
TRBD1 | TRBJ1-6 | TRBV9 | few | CASSVGTGYNSPLHF | TGTGCCAGCAGCGTAGGGACAGGGTATAATTCACCCCTCCACTTT
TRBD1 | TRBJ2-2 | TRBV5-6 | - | CASSFGTGGTGELFF | TGTGCCAGCAGCTTCGGGACAGGTGGCACCGGGGAGCTGTTTTTT
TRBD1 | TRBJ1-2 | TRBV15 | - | CATSVGQGYYGYTF | TGTGCCACCAGCGTAGGACAGGGGTACTATGGCTACACCTTC
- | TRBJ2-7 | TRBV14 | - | CASSQYGPGDPYEQYF | TGTGCCAGCAGCCAATATGGACCGGGGGACCCCTACGAGCAGTACTTC
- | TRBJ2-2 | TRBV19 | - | CASIKSNTGELFF | TGTGCCAGTATCAAATCGAACACCGGGGAGCTGTTTTTT
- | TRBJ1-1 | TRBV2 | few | CASSELIQGITEAFF | TGTGCCAGCAGTGAACTCATCCAGGGGATTACTGAAGCTTTCTTT
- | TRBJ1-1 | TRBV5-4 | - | CASSSRGNTEAFF | TGTGCCAGCAGCTCGCGGGGGAACACTGAAGCTTTCTTT
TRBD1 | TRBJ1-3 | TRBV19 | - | CASSGTAGNTIYF | TGTGCCAGTAGTGGGACAGCTGGAAACACCATATATTTT
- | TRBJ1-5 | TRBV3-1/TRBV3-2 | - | CASSQGGLPQHF | TGTGCCAGCAGCCAGGGGGGGTTGCCCCAGCATTTT
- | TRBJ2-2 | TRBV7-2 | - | CASSLQPGYGGELFF | TGTGCCAGCAGCTTACAGCCAGGATATGGCGGGGAGCTGTTTTTT
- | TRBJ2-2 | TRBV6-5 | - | CASRDITGELFF | TGTGCCAGCCGGGACATCACCGGGGAGCTGTTTTTT
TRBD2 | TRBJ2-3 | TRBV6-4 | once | CASSDSAGGSTDTQYF | TGTGCCAGCAGTGACTCGGCGGGAGGGAGCACAGATACGCAGTATTTT
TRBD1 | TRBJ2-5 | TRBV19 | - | CASSTTGTGTQETQYF | TGTGCCAGTAGTACCACCGGGACAGGGACCCAAGAGACCCAGTACTTC
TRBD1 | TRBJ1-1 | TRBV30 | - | CAWAGTGKSLAFF | TGTGCCTGGGCCGGGACAGGGAAATCTTTAGCTTTCTTT
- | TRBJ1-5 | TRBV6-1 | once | CASSEETEYQPQHF | TGTGCCAGCAGTGAGGAGACAGAGTATCAGCCCCAGCATTTT
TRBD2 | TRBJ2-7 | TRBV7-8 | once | CASSHTKLLAGAYEQYF | TGTGCCAGCAGTCATACAAAACTACTAGCGGGAGCCTACGAGCAGTACTTC
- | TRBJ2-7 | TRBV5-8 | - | CASSLHYEQYF | TGTGCCAGCAGCTTACACTACGAGCAGTACTTC
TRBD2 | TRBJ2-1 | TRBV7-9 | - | CASSSKRLAGDYNEQFF | TGTGCCAGCAGCTCCAAGAGACTAGCGGGAGACTACAATGAGCAGTTCTTC
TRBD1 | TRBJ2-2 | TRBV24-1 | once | CATSPGQSTGELFF | TGTGCCACGTCACCGGGACAGTCAACCGGGGAGCTGTTTTTT
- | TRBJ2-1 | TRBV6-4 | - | CASIKGNEQFF | TGTGCCAGCATCAAGGGGAATGAGCAGTTCTTC
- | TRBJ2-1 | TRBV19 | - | CASSKIPGYNEQFF | TGTGCCAGTAGCAAAATCCCGGGATACAATGAGCAGTTCTTC
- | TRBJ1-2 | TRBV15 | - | CATSRLAAGVDGYTF | TGTGCCACCAGCAGACTAGCGGCAGGGGTAGATGGCTACACCTTC
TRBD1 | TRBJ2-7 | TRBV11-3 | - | CASSATGAEQYF | TGTGCCAGCAGCGCTACAGGGGCCGAGCAGTACTTC
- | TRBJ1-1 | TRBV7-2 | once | CASSLTTGNTEAFF | TGTGCCAGCAGCTTAACGACAGGGAACACTGAAGCTTTCTTT
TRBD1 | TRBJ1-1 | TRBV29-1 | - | CSVDGQGARTEAFF | TGCAGCGTTGACGGACAGGGGGCGCGCACTGAAGCTTTCTTT
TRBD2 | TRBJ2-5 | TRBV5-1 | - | CASGTSGGAVGETQYF | TGCGCCAGCGGTACTAGCGGGGGAGCGGTGGGAGAGACCCAGTACTTC
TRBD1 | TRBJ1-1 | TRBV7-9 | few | CASSAETGSYLEAFF | TGTGCCAGCAGCGCCGAGACAGGGTCCTACCTGGAAGCTTTCTTT
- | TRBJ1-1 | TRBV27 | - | CASSLTPGTEAFF | TGTGCCAGCAGTTTAACTCCGGGGACTGAAGCTTTCTTT
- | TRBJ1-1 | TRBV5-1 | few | CASSLTDRMNTEAFF | TGCGCCAGCAGCTTAACAGACAGGATGAACACTGAAGCTTTCTTT